This T cell receptor (beta chain) was recovered during a study of T cells in Graves' hyperthyroidism and ophthalmopathy. The TCR beta CDR3 regions underwent amplification using RNA transcripts as the source. Primed by the HTBI set, a first-round RT-PCR was run on the TCR CDR3. TCRdb used MiXCR to reprocess the multiplex PCR reads, holding one entry per CDR3 protein. Here the sample spans nearly 600,000 distinct CDR3 sequences, more than 13% being singletons. Enrolled ophthalmopathy patients presented with a Clinical Activity Score of at least 3, a NOSPECS grade of at least 4, and disease duration under 3 months. Diagnoses rested on clinical symptoms, serum thyroxine and TRAb, thyroid ultrasound and orbital computed tomography. This CDR3 has 16 amino acids. V shed 2 bases and J shed 2 bases, with 11 bases lying between them. The germline gives CDR1 SGHRS, CDR2 YFSETQ. This clonotype came up a few times. Its target is unknown.

Findings and limits, study-wide: Researchers found most expanded thyroid clonotypes above 0.001 in blood as well.

Sequencing input: blood. The J gene is TRBJ2-6, the V gene TRBV5-1; D call uncertain. The sequence came from a woman aged 18 to 35 with Graves' ophthalmopathy. Here the CDR3 reads CASSFGRSTGANVLTF. The CDR3 DNA reads TGCGCCAGCAGCTTCGGCCGAAGCACTGGGGCCAACGTCCTGACTTTC.